Below are 7 T cell receptor beta chains sequenced from a single sample in a study of T cell responses to AZD1222 COVID-19 vaccine. Profiling relied on immunoSEQ multiplex PCR, and the TCRdb table lists in-frame clones only, not all of them. The table has 55,000 to 75,000 clones, more than 65% seen once; the top ten hold roughly 25%. This material consisted of peripheral blood, taken on day 0 of MenACWY control vaccination. These receptor sequences come from an adult in good health.

The gene calls are TRBV5-6 and TRBJ2-1; the match to TRBD2 covers 9 bases. The V gene's germline CDR1 is SGHDT and CDR2 YYEEEE. The CDR3 has 15 amino acids. V shed 0 bases, J shed 5 bases, and the junction held 3 bases outside the gene matches. In nucleotides, the CDR3 is TGTGCCAGCAGCTTGGGACTAGCGGCGAACAATGAGCAGTTCTTC. It is translated as CASSLGLAANNEQFF.

The chain employs TRBV7-9 and TRBJ1-1; 8 bases are shared with TRBD1. The trim removed 6 bases at V and 7 bases at J, leaving 7 bases unmatched. Germline V gene data show CDR1 as SEHNR and CDR2 as FQNEAQ (reference sequence). CDR3 length: 13 amino acids. Here the CDR3 reads CASSRTGYNEAFF. The CDR3 region has the DNA TGTGCCAGCAGTAGGACAGGGTATAATGAAGCTTTCTTT.

J is TRBJ2-3 and V is TRBV9; tentatively, D is TRBD2 (5 bases). Germline CDR1 reads SGDLS; CDR2 reads YYNGEE. V dropped 3 bases and J dropped 6 bases, with 14 bases sitting between them. The CDR3 loop spans 14 amino acids. The DNA of the CDR3 is TGTGCCAGCAGCGCATCTTCGACGGGGGATACGCAGTATTTT. Translating it yields CASSASSTGDTQYF.

The rearrangement links TRBV6-4 to TRBJ2-1, with D possibly called TRBD1 or TRBD2 (6 bases each). Trimming pared 2 bases from V and 7 bases from J, leaving 18 bases between. Per germline, CDR1 MRHNA and CDR2 SNTAGT. This CDR3 spans 16 amino acids. CDR3 in DNA: TGTGCCAGCAGTGACGAGGGGGGCCGCCAGAGGAATGAGCAGTTCTTC. Translating it yields CASSDEGGRQRNEQFF.

The V and J genes are TRBV2 and TRBJ1-2, with 7 bases fitting TRBD1. The V segment lost 4 bases and the J segment 4 bases; nucleotides outside the gene matches: 9. The CDR3 consists of 15 residues. Germline CDR1 SNHLY, CDR2 FYNNEI. CDR3 in DNA: TGTGCCAGCAGTGCCCCCACAGGGGTCGGCTATGGCTACACCTTC. Amino acids: CASSAPTGVGYGYTF.

Only a few counts were recorded for this clone. This chain links TRBV6-1 with TRBJ1-5; no firm D call. This CDR3 is 14 amino acids long. Trimming cost V 3 bases and J 5 bases, with 11 bases left between them. The germline V gene encodes CDR1 MNHNS and CDR2 SASEGT. The CDR3 is CASSELVIYQPQHF. CDR3 nucleotide sequence: TGTGCCAGCAGTGAGCTCGTTATTTATCAGCCCCAGCATTTT.

This clone was detected only once. This chain links TRBV5-4 with TRBJ2-5; D perhaps matches TRBD1 (5 bases). Trimming cost V 4 bases and J 2 bases, with 9 bases left between them. Germline assignment: CDR1 SGHNT and CDR2 YYREEE (reference sequence). The CDR3 extends over 13 amino acids. The chain's CDR3 is CASSPGRQETQYF. CDR3 in DNA: TGTGCCAGCAGCCCAGGGCGGCAAGAGACCCAGTACTTC.